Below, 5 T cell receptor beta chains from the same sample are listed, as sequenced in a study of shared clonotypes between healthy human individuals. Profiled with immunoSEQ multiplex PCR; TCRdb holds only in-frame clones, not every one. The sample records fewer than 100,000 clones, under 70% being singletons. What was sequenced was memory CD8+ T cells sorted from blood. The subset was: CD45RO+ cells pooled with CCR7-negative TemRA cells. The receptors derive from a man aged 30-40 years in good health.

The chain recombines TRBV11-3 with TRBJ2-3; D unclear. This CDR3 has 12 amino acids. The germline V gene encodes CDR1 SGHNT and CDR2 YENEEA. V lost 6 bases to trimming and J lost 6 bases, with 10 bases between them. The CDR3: CASSFNWDTQYF. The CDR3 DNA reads TGTGCCAGCAGTTTCAATTGGGATACGCAGTATTTT.

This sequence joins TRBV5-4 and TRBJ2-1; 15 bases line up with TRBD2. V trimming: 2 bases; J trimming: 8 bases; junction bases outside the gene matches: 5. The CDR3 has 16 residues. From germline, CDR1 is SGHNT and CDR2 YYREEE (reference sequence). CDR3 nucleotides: TGTGCCAGCAGCTTAAGGACTAGCGGGAGGGCCGATGAGCAGTTCTTC. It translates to CASSLRTSGRADEQFF.

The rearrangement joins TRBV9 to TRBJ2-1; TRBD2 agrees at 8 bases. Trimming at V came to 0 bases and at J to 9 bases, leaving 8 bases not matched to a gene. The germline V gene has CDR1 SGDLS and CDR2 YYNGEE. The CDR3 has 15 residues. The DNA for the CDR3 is TGTGCCAGCAGCGTAGATGGGGGACTAGAGTCTGAGCAGTTCTTC. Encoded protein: CASSVDGGLESEQFF.

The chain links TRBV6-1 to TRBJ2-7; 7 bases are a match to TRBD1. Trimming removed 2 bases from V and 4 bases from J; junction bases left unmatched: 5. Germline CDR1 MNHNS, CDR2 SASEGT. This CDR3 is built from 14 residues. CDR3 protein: CASSELGTVYEQYF. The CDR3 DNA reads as TGTGCCAGCAGTGAACTGGGGACAGTATACGAGCAGTACTTC.

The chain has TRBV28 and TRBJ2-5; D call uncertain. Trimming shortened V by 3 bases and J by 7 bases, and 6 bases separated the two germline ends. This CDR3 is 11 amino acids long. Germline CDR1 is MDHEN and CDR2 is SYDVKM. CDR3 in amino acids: CASSFVGTQYF. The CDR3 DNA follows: TGTGCCAGCAGTTTTGTGGGGACCCAGTACTTC.